The T cell receptor (beta chain) under discussion was sequenced for a study of blood T cell repertoires in COVID-19 (dated by TCRdb to 2020 to 2022). Regarding the research as a whole: Collaborator samples came from the United States, Italy and Spain and covered acute and convalescent phases of COVID-19. The prospective study material was composed of cDNA or gDNA derived from T cells, B-cell-depleted T cells, or PBMCs. Subjects who had been exposed to COVID-19, were actively infected with it, or had recovered from it provided the deeply sampled blood TCRbeta repertoires that made up the dataset. The repertoires were released in a freely available public database intended as a resource for research on the immune response to SARS-CoV-2. Samples were obtained from the ongoing ImmuneRACE study (first 160 participants) and from roughly 1,300 subjects provided by 6 global collaborators. Sample metadata almost always included a de-identified subject ID, COVID-19 status, age in years and sex. HLA class I and class II types, where available, came from metadata supplied by the sample provider rather than from assay-based typing.

Whole blood was collected in K2EDTA tubes by collaborating institutions according to the institutions' own protocols. For TCRbeta analysis, collaborators shipped samples in one of three forms: frozen whole blood, isolated PBMCs, or DNA extracted from either of those sample types. According to the germline V gene, CDR1 reads SGHTA and CDR2 reads FQGNSA. The CDR3 runs 12 amino acids, cysteine and phenylalanine included. The only DNA kept is the CDR3, 36 bases in frame from the first base. V sheds 7 bases and J sheds 6 bases, leaving 9 bases between their ends. The paper's findings and limits, for the study overall: The amount of clinical and demographic metadata varied by source and participant and was provided uncurated.

TCRbeta CDR3 regions were amplified from genomic DNA using the immunoSEQ Assay, a bias-controlled multiplex PCR. As for how the authors treated the data: Nucleated cell counts per sample were estimated from amplification of reference gene primers within the assay. To quantify the absolute abundance of each unique TCRbeta CDR3 rearrangement, sequence reads were collapsed and filtered. Productive Simpson clonality was computed per sample as the square root of Simpson's diversity index over productive rearrangements. The table was pulled from immuneACCESS by TCRdb, which kept in-frame rearrangements only. Such tables lose some clones; where checked, under half of the loss comes from unresolved V genes, and the rest has no known cause. That table is the source of V, J and clone size, and D and trimming were worked out from the DNA. The sample table records some 100,000 clones; around 92% of these occur just once. The ten largest account for about 5.9% of the sample.

Notes on this clone: Its antigen is not yet known. No much larger clone is present one base from it, and per-base qualities are unavailable.

Source material: peripheral blood. The sequence was obtained from a woman aged 55 to 70 with active COVID-19. Rearrangement joined TRBV7-2 to TRBJ2-2; the D region possibly corresponds to TRBD1 (5 bases align). The CDR3 protein: CASTSGPGELFF. The DNA sequence is TGTGCCAGCACCTCAGGGCCCGGGGAGCTGTTTTTT.